A single sample gave rise to the 31 T cell receptor beta chains below, sequenced in a study of early T cells in non-severe SARS-CoV-2 infection. TCRdb itself ran the 5' RACE reads through MiXCR, one entry per CDR3 protein. The profile shows around 71,000 distinct CDR3 sequences, 14% of them singletons. Sequencing was performed on whole blood, taken at baseline. The receptors come from an adult who was a healthcare worker with PCR-confirmed SARS-CoV-2 infection or an uninfected control (not recorded which).

This clonotype appeared many times. This chain uses TRBV20-1 with TRBJ2-1; D is tentatively TRBD1 or TRBD2 (6 bases each). CDR1 and CDR2 from the germline V gene are DFQATT and SNEGSKA (reference sequence). The V gene lost 5 bases and the J gene lost 0 bases, with 11 bases spanning the gap. The CDR3 spans 14 residues. CDR3 sequence reads: CSAGGGNSYNEQFF. The CDR3 DNA reads TGCAGTGCTGGGGGCGGGAACTCCTACAATGAGCAGTTCTTC.

The chain carries TRBV12-3 or TRBV12-4 and TRBJ2-4, with 7 positions matching TRBD1. The V segment lost 6 bases and the J segment 9 bases; nucleotides outside the gene matches: 8. This CDR3 spans 13 amino acids. The CDR3 here is CASSPDRVTIQYF. The CDR3, as DNA: TGTGCCAGCAGCCCTGACAGGGTAACCATTCAGTACTTC.

This clonotype was detected a few times. The chain links TRBV6-5 to TRBJ2-5; 11 positions match TRBD2. The junction had 13 bases not matched to a gene; V was cut back by 5 bases and J by 5 bases. Germline V gives CDR1 MNHEY, CDR2 SVGAGI. CDR3 length: 17 residues. CDR3 nucleotide sequence: TGTGCCAGCAGTCCTGTGGGAGTACTAGCGGGAGTTGAGACCCAGTACTTC. It encodes CASSPVGVLAGVETQYF.

This clonotype was recorded a few times. J is TRBJ1-1 and V is TRBV24-1; perhaps TRBD1 as D (5 bases). The CDR3 runs 14 residues. The germline CDR1 and CDR2 sequences are KGHDR and SFDVKD. V lost 7 bases and J lost 1, with 12 bases in between. The DNA for the CDR3 is TGTGCCACCAGGGAGAGGGGATCGAACACTGAAGCTTTCTTT. Its protein is CATRERGSNTEAFF.

This clonotype was counted between two and nine times. V and J are TRBV10-2 and TRBJ2-2; TRBD2 might be the D (5 bases). Trimming removed 9 bases from V and 0 bases from J, with 17 bases in between. Germline CDR1 WSHSY, CDR2 SAAADI. CDR3 size: 16 residues. This CDR3 reads CASSLTISSNTGELFF. DNA for the CDR3: TGCGCCAGTTCGCTGACTATCTCCTCGAACACCGGGGAGCTGTTTTTT.

Only a few counts were recorded for this clonotype. V usage is TRBV12-5 and J usage is TRBJ2-3; weak D call: TRBD2 (6 bases). The CDR3 is 15 residues long. V lost 5 bases, J lost 3 bases, and 15 bases lay in between. Germline CDR1 reads LGHNT; CDR2 reads FRNRAP. The CDR3 spells CASGGYGSATDTQYF. Here the CDR3 DNA reads TGTGCTAGTGGTGGATACGGGAGTGCGACAGATACGCAGTATTTT.

This clonotype was picked up a small number of times. V usage is TRBV4-1 and J usage is TRBJ1-2; 9 nucleotides line up with TRBD1. V gave up 1 base and J gave up 2 bases; unmatched junction bases: 5. This CDR3 region has 16 residues. Looked up from germline, CDR1 is MGHRA and CDR2 is YSYEKL. The CDR3 spells CASSQGGTGSNYGYTF. CDR3 nucleotides: TGCGCCAGCAGCCAAGGCGGGACAGGGTCAAACTATGGCTACACCTTC.

This clonotype has at least ten counts. This rearrangement joins TRBV7-9 to TRBJ1-2, with 9 positions matching TRBD1. Per germline, CDR1 SEHNR and CDR2 FQNEAQ (reference sequence). The CDR3 loop spans 19 amino acids. V lost 0 bases to trimming and J lost 2 bases; unmatched junction nucleotides: 13. The CDR3 is CASSLAPGTGRPVNYGYTF. In nucleotides, the CDR3 is TGTGCCAGCAGCTTAGCCCCCGGGACAGGGAGGCCTGTCAACTATGGCTACACCTTC. Looking up the rest from reference TRBV7-9 and TRBJ1-2 gives the full variable domain: DTGVSQNPRHKITKRGQNVTFRCDPISEHNRLYWYRQTLGQGPEFLTYFQNEAQLEKSRLLSDRFSAERPKGSFSTLEIQRTEQGDSAMYLCASSLAPGTGRPVNYGYTFGSGTRLTVV.

Written as DNA, the CDR3 is TGCAGTGTCCGGTCCGGGAACACTGAAGCTTTCTTT. Its protein product is CSVRSGNTEAFF. V usage is TRBV20-1 and J usage is TRBJ1-1; D not resolved. Trimming took 7 bases from V and 1 from J, leaving 10 bases between them. CDR1 is DFQATT and CDR2 is SNEGSKA in the germline V gene (reference sequence). The CDR3 runs 12 residues.

Only a few counts were recorded for this clonotype. The genes are TRBV5-1 and TRBJ2-4; TRBD1 aligns across 8 bases. Losses at the gene ends were 6 bases for V and 3 bases for J; bases not matched to a gene: 2. This CDR3 has 13 amino acids. Germline CDR1 is SGHRS and CDR2 is YFSETQ. CDR3 nucleotides: TGCGCCAGCACGGACAGGGTCAAAAACATTCAGTACTTC. Translating gives CASTDRVKNIQYF.

About this clonotype itself: A clone one base away is much larger, so this may be a read error. The CDR3 nucleotides are TGTGCCAGCAGCCCCCTAACGGGAGCCTGCAATGAGCAGTTCTTC. Translating gives CASSPLTGACNEQFF. The chain employs TRBV11-2 and TRBJ2-1; maybe TRBD2 (6 bases). Trimming stripped 5 bases from V and 6 bases from J, with 17 bases between. CDR1 and CDR2 from the germline V gene are SGHAT and FQNNGV. The CDR3 covers 15 residues. Looking up the rest from reference TRBV11-2 and TRBJ2-1 gives the full variable domain: EAGVAQSPRYKIIEKRQSVAFWCNPISGHATLYWYQQILGQGPKLLIQFQNNGVVDDSQLPKDRFSAERLKGVDSTLKIQPAKLEDSAVYLCASSPLTGACNEQFFGPGTRLTVL.

This CDR3 is CASSFEAGGAYEQYF. The CDR3 DNA sequence: TGTGCCAGCAGTTTCGAAGCGGGAGGCGCCTACGAGCAGTACTTC. V and J are TRBV27 and TRBJ2-7; 9 nucleotides align to TRBD2. With V trimmed by 3 bases and J by 2 bases, 5 bases remained unmatched. Germline-derived CDR1 and CDR2 are MNHEY and SMNVEV (reference sequence). This CDR3 region has 15 residues.

This chain joins TRBV2 and TRBJ2-7, with D possibly TRBD2 on 6 matching bases. The CDR3 is 15 amino acids. Germline CDR1 reads SNHLY; CDR2 reads FYNNEI. V was shortened by 0 bases and J by 3 bases, with 12 bases between the two germline ends. CDR3 sequence reads: CASSEAGGNLYEQYF. CDR3 bases: TGTGCCAGCAGTGAAGCCGGGGGTAACCTCTACGAGCAGTACTTC.

This clonotype was detected many times. This chain joins TRBV28 and TRBJ2-3; 8 bases line up with TRBD2. The V segment lost 1 base and the J segment 2 bases; nucleotides outside the gene matches: 11. The CDR3 runs 18 residues. Germline lookup yields CDR1 MDHEN and CDR2 SYDVKM. CDR3 sequence reads: CASSLSPGLGSSTDTQYF. As DNA, the CDR3 is TGTGCCAGCAGTTTATCGCCGGGACTAGGGTCTTCCACAGATACGCAGTATTTT.

The genes are TRBV7-3 and TRBJ1-1, with D perhaps TRBD1 (5 bases). Looked up from germline, CDR1 is SGHTA and CDR2 is FQGTGA. CDR3 length equals 13 residues. Deletions cut 2 bases from V and 7 bases from J, with 11 bases between. The CDR3 DNA follows: TGTGCCAGCAGCTTAGGGGGAACGGTTGAAGCTTTCTTT. Translated, it gives CASSLGGTVEAFF.

In this sample, this clonotype turned up many times. The V and J genes are TRBV7-9 and TRBJ2-5; a possible D gene is TRBD1 (7 bases). The CDR3 sequence is 13 residues long. Trimming removed 5 bases from V and 7 bases from J, with 14 bases in between. Germline V gene lookup returns CDR1 SEHNR and CDR2 FQNEAQ (reference sequence). As DNA, the CDR3 is TGTGCCAGCAGCCAGGGGGGATTCGGGACCCAGTACTTC. Its translation is CASSQGGFGTQYF. The complete variable domain, with remaining parts taken from reference TRBV7-9 and TRBJ2-5, reads DTGVSQNPRHKITKRGQNVTFRCDPISEHNRLYWYRQTLGQGPEFLTYFQNEAQLEKSRLLSDRFSAERPKGSFSTLEIQRTEQGDSAMYLCASSQGGFGTQYFGPGTRLLVL.

This chain connects TRBV19 to TRBJ2-1; D possibly corresponds to TRBD2 (6 bases). CDR3 size: 15 residues. Germline CDR1 LNHDA, CDR2 SQIVND (reference sequence). Trimming stripped 0 bases from V and 6 bases from J, with 12 bases between. The CDR3 sequence: CASSIEGLATNEQFF. The CDR3 DNA reads as TGTGCCAGTAGTATAGAAGGGCTAGCGACCAATGAGCAGTTCTTC.

V usage is TRBV3-1 and J usage is TRBJ2-7; the D gene is possibly TRBD1 (5 bases). CDR1 is LGHDT and CDR2 is YNNKEL in the germline V gene (reference sequence). Trimming shortened V by 0 bases and J by 11 bases, and 11 bases separated the two germline ends. This CDR3 has 12 amino acids. The CDR3 reads CASSQDTQGKYF. CDR3 nucleotide sequence: TGTGCCAGCAGCCAAGATACGCAGGGAAAGTACTTC.

This clonotype showed up many times. The V gene is TRBV20-1, the J gene TRBJ2-1; D may match TRBD1 or TRBD2 (5 bases each). The CDR3 has 11 amino acids. The germline V gene encodes CDR1 DFQATT and CDR2 SNEGSKA (reference sequence). Trimming removed 7 bases from V and 6 bases from J, with 10 bases in between. The CDR3 here is CSGGRGNEQFF. CDR3 DNA sequence: TGCAGTGGGGGACGGGGCAATGAGCAGTTCTTC.

This clonotype was seen more than once but under ten times. This sequence joins TRBV10-3 and TRBJ2-3, with D unresolved. The germline V gene has CDR1 ENHRY and CDR2 SYGVKD. This CDR3 has 11 amino acids. V was cut by 4 bases and J by 1 base, with 0 bases left in between. CDR3 nucleotide sequence: TGTGCCATCAGTGGCACAGATACGCAGTATTTT. Translated, it gives CAISGTDTQYF.

The chain uses TRBV5-1 and TRBJ2-2, with D tentatively TRBD1 or TRBD2 (5 bases each). The V end was cut by 3 bases, the J end by 4 bases, with 10 bases between. In germline, CDR1 is SGHRS, CDR2 YFSETQ. The CDR3 has 14 amino acids. The CDR3 loop is CASSSGQFTGELFF. CDR3 nucleotide sequence: TGCGCCAGCAGCTCGGGGCAATTCACCGGGGAGCTGTTTTTT.

In DNA, the CDR3 is TGTGCCAGCAGCGGAGGGACTAGCGGGAATCGTGAGCAGTTCTTC. Its protein is CASSGGTSGNREQFF. This rearrangement joins TRBV11-3 to TRBJ2-1; 13 bases align to TRBD2. V lost 5 bases to trimming and J lost 9 bases; unmatched junction nucleotides: 7. The CDR3 runs 15 residues. Germline values: CDR1 SGHNT, CDR2 YENEEA.

This chain joins TRBV18 and TRBJ1-4, with no clear D. The CDR3 length is 13 residues. The germline CDR1 and CDR2 sequences are KGHSH and LQKENI. V lost 0 bases to trimming and J lost 3 bases, with 2 bases between them. The DNA for the CDR3 is TGTGCCAGCTCACCACCGTCTAATGAAAAACTGTTTTTT. Its translation is CASSPPSNEKLFF. The whole variable domain, filled in from reference TRBV18 and TRBJ1-4, reads NAGVMQNPRHLVRRRGQEARLRCSPMKGHSHVYWYRQLPEEGLKFMVYLQKENIIDESGMPKERFSAEFPKEGPSILRIQQVVRGDSAAYFCASSPPSNEKLFFGSGTQLSVL.

This clonotype was seen repeatedly, ten times or more. The chain carries TRBV7-6 and TRBJ2-1; D uncertain. Trimming removed 1 base from V and 0 bases from J, with 7 bases in between. CDR1 and CDR2 (germline): SGHVS, FNYEAQ. This CDR3 contains 15 residues. CDR3 DNA: TGTGCCAGCAGCTTAGAGGATTTCTCCTACAATGAGCAGTTCTTC. It yields the protein CASSLEDFSYNEQFF.

The V and J genes are TRBV10-1 and TRBJ2-3; 8 nucleotides agree with TRBD2. The CDR3 has 16 amino acids. Trimming cost V 0 bases and J 3 bases; bases outside gene matches: 5. Germline-derived CDR1 and CDR2 are WNHNN and SYGVQD (reference sequence). CDR3: CASSESGSGRTDTQYF. The CDR3 region has the DNA TGCGCCAGCAGTGAGTCGGGAAGCGGGAGAACAGATACGCAGTATTTT.

This clonotype was found a few times. This chain uses TRBV27 with TRBJ2-2, with TRBD2 as a possible D gene (6 bases). Trimming left V 2 bases short and J 6 bases short, with 16 bases between. The CDR3 is 16 amino acids. Germline V CDR1 and CDR2: MNHEY, SMNVEV (reference sequence). CDR3 in amino acids: CASSLPLGLGAGELFF. CDR3 bases: TGTGCCAGCAGTTTACCTCTGGGACTTGGGGCCGGGGAGCTGTTTTTT.

The chain is built from TRBV12-3 or TRBV12-4 and TRBJ1-5, with TRBD1 as a possible D gene (5 bases). CDR3 length equals 14 residues. Trimming took 6 bases from V and 7 from J, leaving 16 bases between them. CDR3 DNA: TGTGCCAGCAGCCCCACTCGGGACGGGCAGCCCCAGCATTTT. Amino acids: CASSPTRDGQPQHF.

This clonotype has more than one count but fewer than ten. The rearrangement uses TRBV12-3 or TRBV12-4 and TRBJ1-1; D remains ambiguous. This CDR3 contains 14 residues. Trimming shortened V by 3 bases and J by 3 bases, and 11 bases separated the two germline ends. The CDR3 sequence is CASSFVGRDTEAFF. The CDR3 region has the DNA TGTGCCAGCAGTTTCGTTGGTAGGGACACTGAAGCTTTCTTT.

The chain has TRBV12-3 or TRBV12-4 and TRBJ1-1; D not certain. The CDR3 is 16 residues long. V lost 5 bases to trimming and J lost 2 bases, with 18 bases between them. As DNA, the CDR3 is TGTGCCAGCAGTCCTCCAAAGGGTCCAGGAAACACTGAAGCTTTCTTT. Its protein is CASSPPKGPGNTEAFF.

In its sample, this clonotype was seen a few times. The chain couples TRBV30 to TRBJ2-3, with 9 bases matching TRBD1. V shed 5 bases, J shed 2 bases, and the junction held 8 bases outside the gene matches. The CDR3 has 15 amino acids. Germline V CDR1 and CDR2: GTSNPN, SVGIG (reference sequence). The CDR3 coding sequence is TGTGCCTGGGACGGGACAGGGTATAACACAGATACGCAGTATTTT. Residues: CAWDGTGYNTDTQYF.

V gene TRBV10-3 combines with J gene TRBJ2-1; D possibly uses TRBD1 or TRBD2 (5 bases each). The CDR3 totals 14 residues. V gave up 7 bases and J gave up 0 bases, with 10 bases separating them. Germline assignment: CDR1 ENHRY and CDR2 SYGVKD. In nucleotides, the CDR3 is TGTGCCATCACCGGGGACGGCTCCTACAATGAGCAGTTCTTC. It specifies CAITGDGSYNEQFF.